Presented here are 2 T cell receptor beta chains from one specimen sequenced in a study of OX40 agonist ivuxolimab in advanced cancers. The method was immunoSEQ multiplex PCR; TCRdb's version includes in-frame clones alone and lacks a portion of them. The table includes fewer than 75,000 clones, approximately 87% detected once. The source was CD4+ or CD8+ T cells sorted from blood, collected in a trial of the OX40 agonist ivuxolimab. The receptors derive from an adult with an advanced solid tumor such as melanoma, head and neck, liver or kidney cancer.

This chain uses TRBV2 with TRBJ1-6; 9 positions agree with TRBD1. V shed 4 bases, J shed 10 bases, and the junction held 5 bases outside the gene matches. Germline CDR1 SNHLY, CDR2 FYNNEI. The CDR3 loop spans 14 amino acids. The CDR3 coding sequence is TGTGCCAGCAGTGGGACAGGGGCTAGGTCACCCCTCCACTTT. This codes for CASSGTGARSPLHF.

The rearrangement links TRBV10-3 to TRBJ2-1; 15 bases agree with TRBD2. CDR1 is ENHRY and CDR2 is SYGVKD in the germline V gene. The CDR3 spans 17 residues. V lost 6 bases, J lost 4 bases, and 7 bases stayed unmatched. DNA of the CDR3: TGTGCCATCAGACAAGACGGACTAGCGGGAGGGTACAATGAGCAGTTCTTC. Encoded protein: CAIRQDGLAGGYNEQFF.